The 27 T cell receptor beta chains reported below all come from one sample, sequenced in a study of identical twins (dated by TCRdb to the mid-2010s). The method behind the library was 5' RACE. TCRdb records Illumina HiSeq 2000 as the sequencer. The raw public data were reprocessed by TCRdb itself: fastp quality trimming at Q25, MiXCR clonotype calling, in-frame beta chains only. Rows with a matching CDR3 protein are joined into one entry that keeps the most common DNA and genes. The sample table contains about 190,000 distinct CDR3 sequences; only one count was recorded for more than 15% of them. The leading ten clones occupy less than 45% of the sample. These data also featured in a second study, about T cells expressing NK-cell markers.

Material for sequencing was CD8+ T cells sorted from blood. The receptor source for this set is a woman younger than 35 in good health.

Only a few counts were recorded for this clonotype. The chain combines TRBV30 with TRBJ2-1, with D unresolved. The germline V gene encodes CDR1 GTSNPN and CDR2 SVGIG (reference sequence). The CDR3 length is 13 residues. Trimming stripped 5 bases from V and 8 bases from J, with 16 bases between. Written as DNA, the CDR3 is TGTGCCTGGGGGCCTGATTCAGTGGATGAGCAGTTCTTC. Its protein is CAWGPDSVDEQFF.

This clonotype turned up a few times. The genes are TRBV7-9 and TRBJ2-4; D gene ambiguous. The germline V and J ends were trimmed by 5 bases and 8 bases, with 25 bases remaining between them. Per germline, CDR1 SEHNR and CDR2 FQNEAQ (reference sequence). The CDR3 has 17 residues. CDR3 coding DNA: TGTGCCAGCAGCCCCCCGCAAGGAATTCTAAGTGGAGACATTCAGTACTTC. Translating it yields CASSPPQGILSGDIQYF.

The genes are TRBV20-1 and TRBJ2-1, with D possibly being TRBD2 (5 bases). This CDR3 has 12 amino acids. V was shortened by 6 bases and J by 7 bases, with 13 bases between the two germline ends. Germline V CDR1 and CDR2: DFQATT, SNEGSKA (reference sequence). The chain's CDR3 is CSAEEERNEQFF. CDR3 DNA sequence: TGCAGTGCGGAGGAAGAGCGGAATGAGCAGTTCTTC.

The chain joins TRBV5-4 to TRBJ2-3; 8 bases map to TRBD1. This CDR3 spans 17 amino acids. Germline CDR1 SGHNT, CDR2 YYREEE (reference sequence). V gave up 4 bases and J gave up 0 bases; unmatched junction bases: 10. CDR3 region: CASSLRTGKTSTDTQYF. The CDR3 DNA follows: TGTGCCAGCAGCCTCAGGACAGGGAAAACTAGCACAGATACGCAGTATTTT. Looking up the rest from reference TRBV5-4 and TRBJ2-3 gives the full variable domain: ETGVTQSPTHLIKTRGQQVTLRCSSQSGHNTVSWYQQALGQGPQFIFQYYREEENGRGNFPPRFSGLQFPNYSSELNVNALELDDSALYLCASSLRTGKTSTDTQYFGPGTRLTVL.

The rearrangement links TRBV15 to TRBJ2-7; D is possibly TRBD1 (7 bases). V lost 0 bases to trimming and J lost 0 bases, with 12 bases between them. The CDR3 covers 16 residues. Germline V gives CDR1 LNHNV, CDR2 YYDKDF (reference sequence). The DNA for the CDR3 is TGTGCCACCAGCAGAGACCAGGGGGGCTCCTCCTACGAGCAGTACTTC. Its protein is CATSRDQGGSSYEQYF.

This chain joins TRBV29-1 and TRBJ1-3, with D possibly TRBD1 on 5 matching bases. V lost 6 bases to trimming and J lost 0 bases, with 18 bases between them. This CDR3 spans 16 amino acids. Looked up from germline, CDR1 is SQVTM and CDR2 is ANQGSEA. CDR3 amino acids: CSVVGAAEDSGNTIYF. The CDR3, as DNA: TGCAGCGTAGTCGGGGCTGCAGAAGACTCTGGAAACACCATATATTTT.

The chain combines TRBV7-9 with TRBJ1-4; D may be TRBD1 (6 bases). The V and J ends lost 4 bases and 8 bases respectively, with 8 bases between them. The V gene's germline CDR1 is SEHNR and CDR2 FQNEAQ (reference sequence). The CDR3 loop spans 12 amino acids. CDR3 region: CASSYRDEKLFF. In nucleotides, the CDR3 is TGTGCCAGCAGCTACAGGGACGAAAAACTGTTTTTT.

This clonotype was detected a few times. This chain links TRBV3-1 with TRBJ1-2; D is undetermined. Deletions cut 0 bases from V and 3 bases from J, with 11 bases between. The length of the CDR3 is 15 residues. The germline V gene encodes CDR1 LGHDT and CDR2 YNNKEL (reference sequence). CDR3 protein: CASSQDDWVYYGYTF. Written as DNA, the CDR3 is TGTGCCAGCAGCCAAGATGACTGGGTTTACTATGGCTACACCTTC. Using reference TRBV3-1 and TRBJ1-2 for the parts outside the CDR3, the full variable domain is DTAVSQTPKYLVTQMGNDKSIKCEQNLGHDTMYWYKQDSKKFLKIMFSYNNKELIINETVPNRFSPKSPDKAHLNLHINSLELGDSAVYFCASSQDDWVYYGYTFGSGTRLTVV.

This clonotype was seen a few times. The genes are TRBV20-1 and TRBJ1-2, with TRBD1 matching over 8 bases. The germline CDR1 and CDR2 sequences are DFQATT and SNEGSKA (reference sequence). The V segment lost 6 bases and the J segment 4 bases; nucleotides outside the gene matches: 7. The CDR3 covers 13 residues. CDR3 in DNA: TGCAGTGCGGCAACCGGGACAGGCTATGGCTACACCTTC. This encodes CSAATGTGYGYTF.

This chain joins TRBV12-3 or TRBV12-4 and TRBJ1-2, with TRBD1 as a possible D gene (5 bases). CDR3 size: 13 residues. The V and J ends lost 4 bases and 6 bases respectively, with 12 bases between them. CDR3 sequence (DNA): TGTGCCAGCAGTTGGGGGAGTTTAAATGGCTACACCTTC. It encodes CASSWGSLNGYTF.

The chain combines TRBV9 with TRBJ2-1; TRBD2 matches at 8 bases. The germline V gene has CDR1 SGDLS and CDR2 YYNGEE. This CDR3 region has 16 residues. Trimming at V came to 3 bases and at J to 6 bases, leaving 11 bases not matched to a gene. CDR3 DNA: TGTGCCAGCAGCGCCCCACGGACTAGCTCGACCAATGAGCAGTTCTTC. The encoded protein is CASSAPRTSSTNEQFF. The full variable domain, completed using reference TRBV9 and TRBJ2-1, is DSGVTQTPKHLITATGQRVTLRCSPRSGDLSVYWYQQSLDQGLQFLIQYYNGEERAKGNILERFSAQQFPDLHSELNLSSLELGDSALYFCASSAPRTSSTNEQFFGPGTRLTVL.

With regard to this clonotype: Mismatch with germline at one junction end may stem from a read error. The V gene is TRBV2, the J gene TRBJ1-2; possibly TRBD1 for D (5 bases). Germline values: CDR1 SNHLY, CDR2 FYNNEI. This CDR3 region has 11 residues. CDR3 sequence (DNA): TGTGCCAGTATGACAGTCTATGGCTACTCCTTC. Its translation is CASMTVYGYSF.

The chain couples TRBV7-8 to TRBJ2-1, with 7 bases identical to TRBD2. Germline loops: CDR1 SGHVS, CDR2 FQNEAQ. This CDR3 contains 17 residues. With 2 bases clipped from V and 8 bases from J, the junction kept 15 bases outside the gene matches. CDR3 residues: CASSLYPMGGGPHEQFF. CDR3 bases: TGTGCCAGCAGCTTATACCCTATGGGGGGAGGGCCGCATGAGCAGTTCTTC.

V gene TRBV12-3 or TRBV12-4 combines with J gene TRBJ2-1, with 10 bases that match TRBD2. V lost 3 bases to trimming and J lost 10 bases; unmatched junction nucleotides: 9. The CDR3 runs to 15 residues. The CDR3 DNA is TGTGCCAGCAGTTTTGTGGCTAGCGGGGGTATAGAGCAGTTCTTC. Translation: CASSFVASGGIEQFF.

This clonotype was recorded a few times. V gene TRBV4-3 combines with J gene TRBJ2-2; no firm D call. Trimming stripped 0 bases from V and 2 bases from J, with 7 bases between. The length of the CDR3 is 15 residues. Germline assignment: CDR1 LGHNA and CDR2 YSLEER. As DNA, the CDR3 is TGCGCCAGCAGCCAAGAGATAAGAAACACCGGGGAGCTGTTTTTT. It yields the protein CASSQEIRNTGELFF.

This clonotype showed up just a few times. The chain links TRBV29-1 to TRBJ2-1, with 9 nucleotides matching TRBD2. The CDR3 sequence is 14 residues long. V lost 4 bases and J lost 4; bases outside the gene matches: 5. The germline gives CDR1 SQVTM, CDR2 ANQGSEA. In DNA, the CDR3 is TGCAGCGTTGTTGGGCTAGCGGGATACAATGAGCAGTTCTTC. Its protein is CSVVGLAGYNEQFF.

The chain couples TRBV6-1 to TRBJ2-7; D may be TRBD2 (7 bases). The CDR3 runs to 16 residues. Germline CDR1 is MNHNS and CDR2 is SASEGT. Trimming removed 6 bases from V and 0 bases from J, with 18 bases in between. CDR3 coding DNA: TGTGCCAGCAGGGGGGGGGCTAGGATCAGCTCCTACGAGCAGTACTTC. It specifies CASRGGARISSYEQYF.

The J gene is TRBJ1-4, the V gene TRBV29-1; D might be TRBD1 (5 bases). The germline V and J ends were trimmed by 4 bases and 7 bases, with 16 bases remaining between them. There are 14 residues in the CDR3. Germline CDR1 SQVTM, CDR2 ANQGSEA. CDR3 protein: CSVAPQGQSEKLFF. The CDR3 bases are TGCAGCGTTGCCCCCCAGGGCCAATCTGAAAAACTGTTTTTT.

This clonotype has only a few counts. CDR3 nucleotide sequence: TGTGCCAGCAGCGAAACGCCGGGACAGAGCTACGAGCAGTACTTC. Translation: CASSETPGQSYEQYF. The chain uses TRBV9 and TRBJ2-7, with 7 positions matching TRBD1. The V gene's germline CDR1 is SGDLS and CDR2 YYNGEE. The CDR3 sequence is 15 residues long. V gave up 3 bases and J gave up 3 bases; unmatched junction bases: 9. The full variable domain, completed using reference TRBV9 and TRBJ2-7, is DSGVTQTPKHLITATGQRVTLRCSPRSGDLSVYWYQQSLDQGLQFLIQYYNGEERAKGNILERFSAQQFPDLHSELNLSSLELGDSALYFCASSETPGQSYEQYFGPGTRLTVT.

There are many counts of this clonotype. CDR3 in amino acids: CASSYALLAFNEQFF. CDR3 DNA sequence: TGTGCCAGCAGTTACGCCTTATTGGCCTTCAATGAGCAGTTCTTC. This sequence joins TRBV6-2 or TRBV6-3 and TRBJ2-1; D is undetermined. The V gene lost 2 bases and the J gene lost 6 bases, with 14 bases spanning the gap. The germline V gene has CDR1 MNHEY and CDR2 SVGEGT. The CDR3 has 15 amino acids.

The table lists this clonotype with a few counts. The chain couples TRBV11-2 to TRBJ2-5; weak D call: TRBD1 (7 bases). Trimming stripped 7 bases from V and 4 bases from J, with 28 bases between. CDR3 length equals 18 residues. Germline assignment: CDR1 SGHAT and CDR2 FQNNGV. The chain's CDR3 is CASTVGGIGTDLPETQYF. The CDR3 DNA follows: TGTGCCAGCACCGTAGGAGGGATCGGGACAGACCTCCCAGAGACCCAGTACTTC. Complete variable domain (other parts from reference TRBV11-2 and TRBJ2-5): EAGVAQSPRYKIIEKRQSVAFWCNPISGHATLYWYQQILGQGPKLLIQFQNNGVVDDSQLPKDRFSAERLKGVDSTLKIQPAKLEDSAVYLCASTVGGIGTDLPETQYFGPGTRLLVL.

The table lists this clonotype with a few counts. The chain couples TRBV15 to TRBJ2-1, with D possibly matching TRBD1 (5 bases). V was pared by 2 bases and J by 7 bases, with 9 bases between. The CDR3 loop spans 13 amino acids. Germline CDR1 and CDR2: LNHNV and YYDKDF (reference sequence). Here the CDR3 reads CATSRQGGNEQFF. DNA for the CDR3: TGTGCCACCAGCAGACAGGGTGGTAATGAGCAGTTCTTC.

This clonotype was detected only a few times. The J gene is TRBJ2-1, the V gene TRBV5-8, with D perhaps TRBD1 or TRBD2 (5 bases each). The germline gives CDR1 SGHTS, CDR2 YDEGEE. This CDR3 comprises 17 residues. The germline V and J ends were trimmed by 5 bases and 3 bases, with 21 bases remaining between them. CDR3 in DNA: TGTGCCAGCAGGGCAGGCGGCCGGGACCACAACTACAATGAGCAGTTCTTC. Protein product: CASRAGGRDHNYNEQFF.

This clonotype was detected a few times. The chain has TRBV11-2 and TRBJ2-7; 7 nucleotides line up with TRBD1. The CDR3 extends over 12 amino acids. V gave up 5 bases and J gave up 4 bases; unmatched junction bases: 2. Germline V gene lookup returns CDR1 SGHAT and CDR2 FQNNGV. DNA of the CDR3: TGTGCCAGCAGCGGACAGGCGTACGAGCAGTACTTC. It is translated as CASSGQAYEQYF.

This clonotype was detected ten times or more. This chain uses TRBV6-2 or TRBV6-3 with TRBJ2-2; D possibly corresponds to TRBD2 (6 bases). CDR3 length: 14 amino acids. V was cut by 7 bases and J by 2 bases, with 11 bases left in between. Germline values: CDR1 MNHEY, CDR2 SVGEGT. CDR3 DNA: TGTGCCAGCATTTTTGCGGGAAACACCGGGGAGCTGTTTTTT. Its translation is CASIFAGNTGELFF.

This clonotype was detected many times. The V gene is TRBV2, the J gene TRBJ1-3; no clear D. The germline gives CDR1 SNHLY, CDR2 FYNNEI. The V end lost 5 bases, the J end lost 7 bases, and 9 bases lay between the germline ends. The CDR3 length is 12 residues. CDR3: CASSPLFNTIYF. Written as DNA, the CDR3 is TGTGCCAGCAGTCCCCTTTTCAACACCATATATTTT.

The CDR3 DNA follows: TGTGCCAGCAGCTTAGTTAGCGGGGGGGCTTACTACAATGAGCAGTTCTTC. Translating it yields CASSLVSGGAYYNEQFF. The J gene is TRBJ2-1, the V gene TRBV7-2, with 11 bases aligning to TRBD2. CDR1 and CDR2 (germline): SGHTA, FQGNSA. The CDR3 extends over 17 amino acids. J gave up 3 bases and V 1 base, and 5 bases lay outside the gene matches.